These T cell receptor beta chains were read from a single sample in a study of T cell changes during pregnancy in multiple sclerosis. The data were produced by immunoSEQ multiplex PCR, yet TCRdb's version contains in-frame clones alone and is incomplete. There are roughly 100,000 clones in the sample; about 90% occur only once, and roughly 1.6% lies in the top ten. The sequencing used peripheral blood, collected before pregnancy. Receptors originate from a female donor with multiple sclerosis, enrolled in a pregnancy study. Each CDR3 is given with its conserved first and last residue. A D gene is named only where the DNA matches it firmly. Rows give clone size only sometimes, using once, few, many, or a class for an expanded clone.

clone_size: .
v_call: TRBV10-3
d_call: .
j_call: TRBJ1-2
cdr3_aa: CAISEGGIGYTF
cdr3_nt: TGTGCCATCAGTGAAGGCGGGATCGGCTACACCTTC

clone_size: .
v_call: TRBV4-2
d_call: TRBD2
j_call: TRBJ2-3
cdr3_aa: CASSQDSRTSGRYGGTDTQYF
cdr3_nt: TGTGCCAGCAGCCAAGATTCCCGGACTAGCGGGAGGTACGGCGGCACAGATACGCAGTATTTT

clone_size: .
v_call: TRBV6-5
d_call: .
j_call: TRBJ1-2
cdr3_aa: CASSRDYRRYGYTF
cdr3_nt: TGTGCCAGCAGTCGGGACTATAGGAGGTATGGCTACACCTTC

clone_size: .
v_call: TRBV13
d_call: TRBD2
j_call: TRBJ2-5
cdr3_aa: CASSPRLAEGQETQYF
cdr3_nt: TGTGCCAGCAGCCCCCGACTAGCGGAGGGACAAGAGACCCAGTACTTC

clone_size: .
v_call: TRBV5-1
d_call: TRBD1
j_call: TRBJ2-7
cdr3_aa: CASSEQGGPYEQYF
cdr3_nt: TGCGCCAGCAGCGAACAGGGGGGACCCTACGAGCAGTACTTC

clone_size: .
v_call: TRBV10-3
d_call: .
j_call: TRBJ2-7
cdr3_aa: CATCEVLSSYEQYF
cdr3_nt: TGTGCCACCTGTGAGGTTCTCAGCTCCTACGAGCAGTACTTC

clone_size: .
v_call: TRBV28
d_call: .
j_call: TRBJ1-4
cdr3_aa: CASSLSVPATNEKLFF
cdr3_nt: TGTGCCAGCAGTTTATCTGTCCCTGCAACTAATGAAAAACTGTTTTTT

clone_size: .
v_call: TRBV4-3
d_call: TRBD1
j_call: TRBJ1-2
cdr3_aa: CASTNDRAGGYTF
cdr3_nt: TGCGCCAGCACCAACGACAGGGCCGGCGGCTACACCTTC

clone_size: .
v_call: TRBV5-4
d_call: TRBD2
j_call: TRBJ2-1
cdr3_aa: CASSAAGTSGRANYNEQFF
cdr3_nt: TGTGCCAGCAGCGCCGCCGGGACTAGCGGGAGGGCCAATTACAATGAGCAGTTCTTC

clone_size: .
v_call: TRBV27
d_call: TRBD1
j_call: TRBJ1-1
cdr3_aa: CASSLTGDLGTEAFF
cdr3_nt: TGTGCCAGCAGCTTAACAGGGGATCTTGGCACTGAAGCTTTCTTT

clone_size: once
v_call: TRBV19
d_call: TRBD1
j_call: TRBJ1-5
cdr3_aa: CASSLDSQGAQHF
cdr3_nt: TGTGCCAGTAGTTTGGACTCCCAGGGGGCCCAGCATTTT

clone_size: .
v_call: TRBV6-1
d_call: .
j_call: TRBJ1-4
cdr3_aa: CASKGAPTNEKLFF
cdr3_nt: TGTGCCAGCAAGGGAGCTCCAACTAATGAAAAACTGTTTTTT

clone_size: .
v_call: TRBV19
d_call: TRBD1
j_call: TRBJ1-1
cdr3_aa: CASSIVGTENTEAFF
cdr3_nt: TGTGCCAGTAGTATAGTCGGGACAGAGAACACTGAAGCTTTCTTT

clone_size: .
v_call: TRBV7-7
d_call: TRBD2
j_call: TRBJ2-5
cdr3_aa: CASSLGTSGESGETQYF
cdr3_nt: TGTGCCAGCAGCCTTGGGACTAGCGGGGAGAGTGGAGAGACCCAGTACTTC

clone_size: .
v_call: TRBV5-1
d_call: TRBD1
j_call: TRBJ1-2
cdr3_aa: CASSLGDSRRLYGYTF
cdr3_nt: TGCGCCAGCAGCTTGGGGGACAGCCGACGCCTCTATGGCTACACCTTC

clone_size: .
v_call: TRBV28
d_call: TRBD1
j_call: TRBJ1-2
cdr3_aa: CATPDDRDANYGYTF
cdr3_nt: TGTGCCACCCCCGACGACAGGGACGCTAACTATGGCTACACCTTC

clone_size: .
v_call: TRBV6-5
d_call: TRBD2
j_call: TRBJ2-7
cdr3_aa: CASSQLAAAYEQYF
cdr3_nt: TGTGCCAGCAGTCAGCTAGCGGCCGCCTACGAGCAGTACTTC

clone_size: .
v_call: TRBV28
d_call: TRBD2
j_call: TRBJ2-3
cdr3_aa: CASSPTPILLAGGGDTQYF
cdr3_nt: TGTGCCAGCAGTCCGACCCCGATCCTACTAGCGGGGGGCGGAGATACGCAGTATTTT

clone_size: .
v_call: TRBV19
d_call: .
j_call: TRBJ2-1
cdr3_aa: CASRGGGGEQFF
cdr3_nt: TGTGCCAGTAGAGGAGGGGGCGGTGAGCAGTTCTTC

clone_size: .
v_call: TRBV19
d_call: .
j_call: TRBJ1-2
cdr3_aa: CASSEQGFQNYGYTF
cdr3_nt: TGTGCCAGTAGTGAGCAGGGCTTCCAGAACTATGGCTACACCTTC

clone_size: .
v_call: TRBV5-1
d_call: .
j_call: TRBJ2-2
cdr3_aa: CASSASVTNTGELFF
cdr3_nt: TGCGCCAGCAGCGCCTCAGTTACGAACACCGGGGAGCTGTTTTTT

clone_size: few
v_call: TRBV2
d_call: .
j_call: TRBJ1-2
cdr3_aa: CASSAGRYGYTF
cdr3_nt: TGTGCCAGCAGTGCTGGGAGGTATGGCTACACCTTC

clone_size: .
v_call: TRBV19
d_call: TRBD2
j_call: TRBJ2-1
cdr3_aa: CASSIHGGDYNEQFF
cdr3_nt: TGTGCCAGTAGTATTCACGGGGGGGATTACAATGAGCAGTTCTTC

clone_size: .
v_call: TRBV7-9
d_call: .
j_call: TRBJ2-3
cdr3_aa: CASSLAGGTDTQYF
cdr3_nt: TGTGCCAGCAGCTTGGCAGGGGGGACAGATACGCAGTATTTT

clone_size: .
v_call: TRBV28
d_call: .
j_call: TRBJ1-1
cdr3_aa: CASSAIQGLNTEAFF
cdr3_nt: TGTGCCAGCAGCGCTATACAGGGATTGAACACTGAAGCTTTCTTT

clone_size: .
v_call: TRBV5-1
d_call: TRBD1
j_call: TRBJ2-1
cdr3_aa: CASTPRTGFHNEQFF
cdr3_nt: TGCGCCAGCACCCCAAGGACAGGGTTTCACAATGAGCAGTTCTTC

clone_size: .
v_call: TRBV6-6
d_call: .
j_call: TRBJ2-1
cdr3_aa: CASSYSSTNEQFF
cdr3_nt: TGTGCCAGCAGTTACTCGAGCACCAATGAGCAGTTCTTC

clone_size: .
v_call: TRBV27
d_call: .
j_call: TRBJ1-2
cdr3_aa: CASSLSTHSYGYTF
cdr3_nt: TGTGCCAGCAGTTTATCGACGCACAGCTATGGCTACACCTTC